This is a list of T cell receptor beta chains from one sample in a study of control samples from healthy donors and cancer patients. Data came from immunoSEQ multiplex PCR; TCRdb stores just in-frame clones and leaves some out. The table includes some 130,000 clones, about 87% detected once. Sequenced input: blood. The receptors here all came from a man aged 35 to 55 in good health. Both conserved end residues are part of each CDR3. Fields, in order: D gene, J gene, clone size, V gene, CDR3 DNA, CDR3 protein. The D gene is left open where the match is weak. A row's size may be missing; if present it is once, few, many or a size class.

D gene: -; J gene: TRBJ2-1; clone size: -; V gene: TRBV14; CDR3 DNA: TGTGCCAGCAGCCTAACAAGGGCCCTCCCAAATGAGCAGTTCTTC; CDR3 protein: CASSLTRALPNEQFF
D gene: -; J gene: TRBJ2-2; clone size: -; V gene: TRBV27; CDR3 DNA: TGTGCCAGCAGTCTCCGGACAGATACACCGACCGGGGAGCTGTTTTTT; CDR3 protein: CASSLRTDTPTGELFF
D gene: -; J gene: TRBJ2-6; clone size: few; V gene: TRBV6-5; CDR3 DNA: TGTGCCAGCAGTTATGATGGGGCCAACGTCCTGACTTTC; CDR3 protein: CASSYDGANVLTF
D gene: TRBD1; J gene: TRBJ1-4; clone size: -; V gene: TRBV3-1/TRBV3-2; CDR3 DNA: TGTGCCAGCAGCCTCAGGGGGCCGGGGCCTAATGAAAAACTGTTTTTT; CDR3 protein: CASSLRGPGPNEKLFF
D gene: -; J gene: TRBJ1-4; clone size: -; V gene: TRBV7-8; CDR3 DNA: TGTGCCAGCAGCCCAGACCTTACAGGGACGAATGAAAAACTGTTTTTT; CDR3 protein: CASSPDLTGTNEKLFF
D gene: -; J gene: TRBJ1-2; clone size: -; V gene: TRBV5-6; CDR3 DNA: TGTGCCAGCAGCTTGGGGCAGCTAAACTATGGCTACACCTTC; CDR3 protein: CASSLGQLNYGYTF
D gene: -; J gene: TRBJ1-2; clone size: -; V gene: TRBV2; CDR3 DNA: TGTGCCAGCAGTTGGGACGGCAACTATGGCTACACCTTC; CDR3 protein: CASSWDGNYGYTF
D gene: TRBD1; J gene: TRBJ1-3; clone size: -; V gene: TRBV5-6; CDR3 DNA: TGTGCCAGCAGCTCTCGACAGGGGGCGACTTGGTATTCTGGAAACACCATATATTTT; CDR3 protein: CASSSRQGATWYSGNTIYF
D gene: -; J gene: TRBJ1-2; clone size: -; V gene: TRBV12-3/TRBV12-4; CDR3 DNA: TGTGCCAGCACTCTAATACAGGGAGGCTACACCTTC; CDR3 protein: CASTLIQGGYTF
D gene: -; J gene: TRBJ1-2; clone size: few; V gene: TRBV29-1; CDR3 DNA: TGCAGCGTTGAAGACGGCGGCAGGGTCAGCGGCTACACCTTC; CDR3 protein: CSVEDGGRVSGYTF
D gene: -; J gene: TRBJ2-7; clone size: -; V gene: TRBV2; CDR3 DNA: TGTGCCACTACAGGGAAAGAGCAGTACTTC; CDR3 protein: CATTGKEQYF
D gene: TRBD1; J gene: TRBJ1-6; clone size: -; V gene: TRBV2; CDR3 DNA: TGTGCCACCCAGGACAGGGGGCGTTCACCCCTCCACTTT; CDR3 protein: CATQDRGRSPLHF
D gene: -; J gene: TRBJ2-7; clone size: -; V gene: TRBV29-1; CDR3 DNA: TGCAGCGTTTTGGGCCTCACCTACGAGCAGTACTTC; CDR3 protein: CSVLGLTYEQYF
D gene: -; J gene: TRBJ2-7; clone size: few; V gene: TRBV11-3; CDR3 DNA: TGTGCCAGCAGCTTAGTCGCGGGCGGCTACTACGAGCAGTACTTC; CDR3 protein: CASSLVAGGYYEQYF
D gene: TRBD1; J gene: TRBJ1-4; clone size: -; V gene: TRBV5-6; CDR3 DNA: TGTGCCAGCAGTGGACTCGGGACAGCTAATGAAAAACTGTTTTTT; CDR3 protein: CASSGLGTANEKLFF
D gene: -; J gene: TRBJ1-6; clone size: -; V gene: TRBV19; CDR3 DNA: TGTGCCAGTAGTATAGGAAGCACATATTCACCCCTCCACTTT; CDR3 protein: CASSIGSTYSPLHF
D gene: TRBD2; J gene: TRBJ2-5; clone size: -; V gene: TRBV7-8; CDR3 DNA: TGTGCCAGCAGCCGGGACTATCTTAGAGAGACCCAGTACTTC; CDR3 protein: CASSRDYLRETQYF
D gene: TRBD1; J gene: TRBJ1-1; clone size: -; V gene: TRBV7-9; CDR3 DNA: TGTGCCAGCAGCCTCCTCGGACAGGTCATGAACACTGAAGCTTTCTTT; CDR3 protein: CASSLLGQVMNTEAFF
D gene: -; J gene: TRBJ2-3; clone size: -; V gene: TRBV29-1; CDR3 DNA: TGCAGTAAGACAGTCGACGCAGATACGCAGTATTTT; CDR3 protein: CSKTVDADTQYF
D gene: TRBD1; J gene: TRBJ1-2; clone size: -; V gene: TRBV7-2; CDR3 DNA: TGTGCCAGCAGCCCACAGGGGAGCTATGGCTACACCTTC; CDR3 protein: CASSPQGSYGYTF
D gene: -; J gene: TRBJ1-3; clone size: -; V gene: TRBV6-5; CDR3 DNA: TGTGCCACGGTACAGGCGGGAAACACCATATATTTT; CDR3 protein: CATVQAGNTIYF
D gene: TRBD2; J gene: TRBJ2-7; clone size: -; V gene: TRBV12-3/TRBV12-4; CDR3 DNA: TGTGCCAGCAGTTTCGGGACTAGAGGCGAGCAGTACTTC; CDR3 protein: CASSFGTRGEQYF
D gene: TRBD1; J gene: TRBJ1-6; clone size: -; V gene: TRBV24-1; CDR3 DNA: TGTGCCACCAGTGATTTGCGACAGGGGGCCCATTCACCCCTCCACTTT; CDR3 protein: CATSDLRQGAHSPLHF
D gene: -; J gene: TRBJ2-2; clone size: -; V gene: TRBV24-1; CDR3 DNA: TGTGCCACCAGTGATCCTGGACGCGGTAACACCGGGGAGCTGTTTTTT; CDR3 protein: CATSDPGRGNTGELFF
D gene: -; J gene: TRBJ2-7; clone size: -; V gene: TRBV24-1; CDR3 DNA: TGTGCCACCAGTGATTTCGTGACAGGCGAGCGGTACTTC; CDR3 protein: CATSDFVTGERYF
D gene: TRBD2; J gene: TRBJ2-3; clone size: -; V gene: TRBV7-2; CDR3 DNA: TGTGCCAGCAGTTCACTAGCGGGGGGGCCGGGAACAGATACGCAGTATTTT; CDR3 protein: CASSSLAGGPGTDTQYF
D gene: -; J gene: TRBJ1-2; clone size: -; V gene: TRBV6-2/TRBV6-3; CDR3 DNA: TGTGCCAGCAGTTACGGGGCAGCCAATATCTATGGCTACACCTTC; CDR3 protein: CASSYGAANIYGYTF
D gene: TRBD1; J gene: TRBJ1-6; clone size: -; V gene: TRBV5-6; CDR3 DNA: TGTGCCAGCAGCTCCCGACAGGGAAGTCGTTCCACCCTCCACTTT; CDR3 protein: CASSSRQGSRSTLHF
D gene: TRBD2; J gene: TRBJ2-3; clone size: -; V gene: TRBV18; CDR3 DNA: TGTGCCAGCTCACCCCTAGCGGGCCCCGATACGCAGTATTTT; CDR3 protein: CASSPLAGPDTQYF
D gene: -; J gene: TRBJ1-1; clone size: -; V gene: TRBV4-1; CDR3 DNA: TGCGCCAGCAGCCTTTCGTATGAGAGACAAGCTTTCTTT; CDR3 protein: CASSLSYERQAFF
D gene: -; J gene: TRBJ1-2; clone size: -; V gene: TRBV3-1/TRBV3-2; CDR3 DNA: TGTGCCAGCAGCCCAGACGGGGGGACGGCTAACTATGGCTACACCTTC; CDR3 protein: CASSPDGGTANYGYTF
D gene: TRBD1; J gene: TRBJ2-2; clone size: -; V gene: TRBV5-1; CDR3 DNA: TGCGCCAGCAAGCCCCGAGGGGGACAGGGGTCAACCACCGGGGAGCTGTTTTTT; CDR3 protein: CASKPRGGQGSTTGELFF
D gene: TRBD1; J gene: TRBJ2-3; clone size: few; V gene: TRBV5-1; CDR3 DNA: TGCGCCAGCAGCTTGTCTGACAGGGTGAGGAACACAGATACGCAGTATTTT; CDR3 protein: CASSLSDRVRNTDTQYF
D gene: TRBD2; J gene: TRBJ2-7; clone size: -; V gene: TRBV6-2/TRBV6-3; CDR3 DNA: TGTGCCAGCAGTACAACTAGCGGCTCCTACGAGCAGTACTTC; CDR3 protein: CASSTTSGSYEQYF
D gene: -; J gene: TRBJ2-3; clone size: -; V gene: TRBV4-2; CDR3 DNA: TGTGCCAGCAGCCAAGGGGGTCCGGATACGCAGTATTTT; CDR3 protein: CASSQGGPDTQYF
D gene: -; J gene: TRBJ1-2; clone size: once; V gene: TRBV20-1; CDR3 DNA: TGCAGTGCCCCCCAGCGAGGTGGCTACACCTTC; CDR3 protein: CSAPQRGGYTF
D gene: TRBD2; J gene: TRBJ2-1; clone size: -; V gene: TRBV7-9; CDR3 DNA: TGTGCCAGCAGCTTAGAAGTGCGGGAGGGTGAGCAGTTCTTC; CDR3 protein: CASSLEVREGEQFF
D gene: TRBD1; J gene: TRBJ1-6; clone size: -; V gene: TRBV11-2; CDR3 DNA: TGTGCCAGCAGCTCAGGGGGGTATAATTCACCCCTCCACTTT; CDR3 protein: CASSSGGYNSPLHF
D gene: -; J gene: TRBJ1-5; clone size: -; V gene: TRBV6-9; CDR3 DNA: TGTGCCAGTTCCCACCCCCAGTGGCCCCAGCATTTT; CDR3 protein: CASSHPQWPQHF
D gene: -; J gene: TRBJ2-4; clone size: -; V gene: TRBV27; CDR3 DNA: TGTGCCAGCAGTTCAGGAACGGAGAACATTCAGTACTTC; CDR3 protein: CASSSGTENIQYF
D gene: -; J gene: TRBJ1-6; clone size: -; V gene: TRBV6-5; CDR3 DNA: TGTGCCAGCAGTCCCCGCAGCTATAATTCACCCCTCCACTTT; CDR3 protein: CASSPRSYNSPLHF
D gene: TRBD2; J gene: TRBJ2-1; clone size: -; V gene: TRBV5-1; CDR3 DNA: TGCGCCAGCAGCTTGAGCGGGGTCTACAATGAGCAGTTCTTC; CDR3 protein: CASSLSGVYNEQFF
D gene: TRBD1; J gene: TRBJ1-1; clone size: -; V gene: TRBV29-1; CDR3 DNA: TGCAGCGCCACAATGGACAGGCAGAACACTGAAGCTTTCTTT; CDR3 protein: CSATMDRQNTEAFF
D gene: -; J gene: TRBJ2-2; clone size: -; V gene: TRBV2; CDR3 DNA: TGTGCCAGCAGTTACACCGGGGAGCTGTTTTTT; CDR3 protein: CASSYTGELFF
D gene: -; J gene: TRBJ2-5; clone size: -; V gene: TRBV9; CDR3 DNA: TGTGCCAGCAGCGCACAGGGAGAGACCCAGTACTTC; CDR3 protein: CASSAQGETQYF
D gene: -; J gene: TRBJ2-1; clone size: -; V gene: TRBV5-1; CDR3 DNA: TGCGCCAGCAGCTTGGCCTCTCGCGGCAATGAGCAGTTCTTC; CDR3 protein: CASSLASRGNEQFF
D gene: -; J gene: TRBJ2-1; clone size: -; V gene: TRBV2; CDR3 DNA: TGTGCCAGCAGTGTACAGGGCGGCAATGAGCAGTTCTTC; CDR3 protein: CASSVQGGNEQFF
D gene: -; J gene: TRBJ2-7; clone size: -; V gene: TRBV29-1; CDR3 DNA: TGCAGCGTTGTTGAGACAGGGAGGCACGAGCAGTACTTC; CDR3 protein: CSVVETGRHEQYF